The present TCR beta chain was sequenced within a study of shared clonotypes between healthy human individuals (TCRdb year 2020). Notes on the research overall: A couple of women and a few men aged 18 to 49 years were included in the cohort. Blood TCR repertoires of about 5 healthy adults were deeply sequenced to estimate repertoire size and the extent of clonotype sharing between individuals. To increase sequencing depth and limit assay-specific biases, TCR repertoire library preparation and sequencing were carried out by different laboratories using diverse techniques. For each donor, three plates each were used for CD4 naive and CD4 memory, two plates were used for CD8 naive, and one plate was used for CD8 memory. Each donor's leukapheresis produced roughly between about 0.8 and 8.9 billion PBMCs. Findings and caveats that apply to the study as a whole: Because the study included only a small number of donors, the genetic and exposure-history diversity represented was limited. Sampling was restricted to blood, and TCR repertoires in tissue are likely to differ from TCR repertoires in blood. Pairwise subsampling led to the expectation that sequencing depth would affect the degree of clonotype sharing among donors. Estimated clonotype richness was generally larger for naive than for memory subsets. Compared with non-shared clonotypes, clonotypes shared by all four sorted-subset donors had higher generation probabilities. Rarefaction of sorted-subset datasets indicated incomplete sequencing despite the large sequencing depth. Roughly 5% of naive CD4, roughly 3.6% of naive CD8, about 2.5% of memory CD4, and about 0.4% of memory CD8 clonotypes were shared across four donors.

Healthy HIV-negative adults with no recently reported acute infections or vaccinations were included as donors. Every donor was a Caucasian adult living in Nashville, Tennessee, USA. CD4+ T cells were enriched through magnetic negative selection, after which naive cells were positively selected on CD45RA and the remaining negative fraction served as the memory subset. Blood was obtained by leukapheresis, after which PBMCs were separated by Ficoll-Histopaque density gradient centrifugation and cryopreserved in liquid nitrogen vapor phase. Analytical flow cytometry was used to check the purity and quantity of every magnetically sorted T cell population. Genomic DNA was isolated from every sorted fraction and measured by UV absorbance on a Nanodrop 2000c. In its sample, this clone was seen a few times. It has no known antigen specificity. Qualities for individual bases were not recorded, and no much larger clone is one base off.

The germline V gene encodes CDR1 SGDLS and CDR2 YYNGEE. Compared with germline, V lacks 0 bases and J lacks 5 bases; bases without a gene match: 11. Spanning cysteine to phenylalanine, the CDR3 consists of 17 amino acids. The CDR3 DNA has 51 bases and is translated from base 1. Using the deep immunoSEQ assay, TCR CDR3 regions were amplified from genomic DNA by multiplex PCR. Extracted genomic DNA from each cell subset was spread evenly across all wells of several immunoSEQ 96-well plates, with each plate serving as a replicate. For sorted subsets, each replicate PCR was loaded with approximately 190 ng genomic DNA, equivalent to about 33,000 T cell genomes. Purified libraries were quantified with a Qubit 3.0 fluorometer, sized on a Bioanalyzer 2100, and re-quantified with the KAPA Library Quantification kit. Each immunoSEQ 96-well plate was sequenced on its own single-read 150-cycle Illumina NextSeq 550 flow cell. From the authors' description of their analysis: Because the immunoSEQ output held only junctional sequences and lacked quality scores, the filtering could not match the filtering applied to full-length reads. To assign V/J genes and CDR3, sequences were annotated against IMGT germline references using PyIR, a Python wrapper for IgBLAST v1.9. Reads with weak V/J assignments (E-value above 1e-6), missing CDR3, stop codons, out-of-frame junctions, or ambiguous translated residues were removed. V3J clonotypes were defined as sequences sharing an identical inferred V gene, J gene, and CDR3 amino acid sequence. The percentage overlap between two repertoires was calculated by dividing the number of shared unique clonotypes by the size of the smaller repertoire. RTK rarefaction, the Chao1 estimator, and Recon v2.1 estimates of unobserved clonotypes were used to assess repertoire richness. Generation probabilities for all TCRbeta clonotypes obtained by the gDNA method from several donors were computed using OLGA. TCRdb took over this immuneACCESS table, retaining in-frame rearrangements with V and J assigned. Such tables are incomplete; in checked studies, under half of the missing clones stem from an unresolved V gene, and the remainder is unexplained. V, J and clone size derive from that table, while D and trimming were established from the DNA sequence. This sample holds more than 850,000 clones; 75% to 80% were observed only once. Jointly, the top ten make up 0.52% of the sample.

The sequence is built from TRBV9 and TRBJ2-5, with 9 junctional bases fitting TRBD1. Input material: memory CD4+ T cells from PBMCs. Taken with the paper, the label for cell subset or site translates to: CD45RA-negative fraction. The clonotype comes from a man in his late teens or twenties in good health. Some clones in this sample may be carry-over from other donors' samples. The base sequence is TGTGCCAGCAGCGTAGGGCCTCTTGGGACAGGGACGGAGACCCAGTACTTC. It codes for CASSVGPLGTGTETQYF.